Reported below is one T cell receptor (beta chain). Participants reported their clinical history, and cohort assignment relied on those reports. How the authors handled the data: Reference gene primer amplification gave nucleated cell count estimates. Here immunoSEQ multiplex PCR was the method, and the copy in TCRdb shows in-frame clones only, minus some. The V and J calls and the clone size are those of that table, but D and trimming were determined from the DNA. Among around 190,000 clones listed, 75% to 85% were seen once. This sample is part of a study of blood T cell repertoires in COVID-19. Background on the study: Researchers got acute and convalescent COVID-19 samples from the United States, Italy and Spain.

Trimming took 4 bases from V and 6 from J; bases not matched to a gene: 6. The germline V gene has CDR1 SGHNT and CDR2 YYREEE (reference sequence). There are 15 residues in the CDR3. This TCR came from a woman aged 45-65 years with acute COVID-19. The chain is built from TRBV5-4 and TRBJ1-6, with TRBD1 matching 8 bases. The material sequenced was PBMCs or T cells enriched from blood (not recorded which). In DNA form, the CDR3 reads TGTGCCAGCAGCCTCCAGGGGGCCGGTAATTCACCCCTCCACTTT. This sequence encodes CASSLQGAGNSPLHF.